This T cell receptor beta chain comes out of a study of long-term antiretroviral therapy in people with HIV (dated by TCRdb to between 2021 and 2022). Looking at the study overall: The earliest samples were collected roughly a decade before the 2015 WHO recommendation for immediate ART, at a time when ART was usually postponed until CD4 counts fell. This retrospective serial study examined whether starting ART and sustained HIV suppression were associated with changes in the composition and diversity of the TRB repertoire in peripheral blood. From some 30 adults with confirmed HIV infection, the cohort provided 150 to 200 cryopreserved PBMC samples, gathered serially across a mean of approximately six years (range 1-12). Of the roughly 30 participants with HIV, approximately ten were female. No cross-contamination during QIAcube processing was shown when test extractions of a monoclonal T-cell line were performed alongside 25 to 35 polyclonal samples.

As to this clone: Its antigen is still unknown. Per-base qualities were not stored, and no clone one base away is much larger.

Inclusion was restricted to participants for whom at least one PBMC sample before ART initiation and at least two post-ART samples were available. All participants with HIV were treated in the United States of America. Before DNA extraction, cryopreserved samples containing about 0.9-10 million PBMC were thawed and washed. At the time of the earliest PBMC sample, participants with HIV were aged between roughly 20 and 55 years. Each participant contributed PBMC samples from 1-4 timepoints before ART initiation and 2-8 timepoints after ART initiation, with a median of 7 samples. For every participant, serial HIV viral load, CD4+ T-cell count, ART history and demographic data were obtained. Genomic DNA was extracted from unsorted PBMC with a Qiagen kit on a QIAcube, with processing performed in batches of 12 samples. Summary of the overall study and its limitations: Samples dated from the mid-2000s to the late 2010s, and the ART regimens used may be less effective than current ones. A significant increase in TRB diversity was found to be associated with ART initiation, although TRB diversity was observed to remain significantly below that of transplant donor controls even after long-term ART. The repertoire was dominated across all time points by expanded TRB clones identified before ART initiation, although this dominance was seen to fluctuate and to decrease in many PLHIV after ART. Because pre-ART samples had limited cell numbers, profiling was done on unsorted PBMC rather than on sorted CD4+ and CD8+ T cells. Limited PBMC availability meant only the TCR beta chain was sequenced, without alpha chain pairing. No data were available on ART adherence, viral resistance or therapy changes, limiting inferences about post-ART repertoire changes. Narrower CDR3 length ranges were observed in HIV repertoires than in controls, and an antigen-experienced repertoire with only a slight naive shift after ART was suggested by the network structure.

Trimming costs V 4 bases and J 0 bases, and their ends lie 16 bases apart. The germline V gene encodes CDR1 SGHRS and CDR2 YFSETQ. Including the terminal cysteine and phenylalanine, the CDR3 comprises 16 residues. The only DNA kept is the CDR3, 48 bases in frame from the first base. The immunoSEQ hsTCRB v3.0 assay was used at survey level resolution for TRB variable region sequencing. TRB sequencing targeted a depth of about 40,000-55,000 T-cell genomes per sample. Pooled TRB libraries were sequenced on an Illumina MiSeq with a v3 150-cycle kit. In the source study's methods: Repertoire analysis was run in R within a reproducible Nextflow workflow that covered QC, data transformation and analysis. LymphoSeq2, an R package for exploring AIRR-Seq data, was used to implement custom analyses. A handful of samples that yielded fewer than 5000 total TRB sequences were excluded, so that more than 150 HIV repertoires were analyzed. Among the 190 or so HIV repertoires that were kept, around 60 were collected before ART initiation and 120 to 140 were collected after ART initiation. Repertoires were downsampled to 5000 TRB nucleotide sequences, and summary statistics were averaged over 100 downsampling iterations. Only TRB sequences with CDR3 regions of at least seven amino acids were retained for analysis. Diversity was measured with a Shannon entropy-derived clonality score and the Gini coefficient. In the repertoire networks, any two of the top 5000 CDR3 amino acid sequences were connected whenever the two sequences differed by an edit distance of one. Antigen specificity groups and MHC restriction were predicted for TRB CDR3 amino acid sequences with GLIPH2. To flag known associations with CMV, EBV, HIV or tissue antigens, CDR3 amino acid sequences were compared against VDJdb and McPAS-TCR. Pre-ART, post-ART and control groups were compared with Wilcoxon signed-rank tests and Holm-Bonferroni correction. In its TCRdb copy, this immuneACCESS table keeps in-frame sequences only and misses some clones. Where compared with another copy, unresolved V genes explain less than half of these, and the others have no known cause. V and J calls plus clone size are reproduced from that table; the DNA served to infer D and trimming. The sample table contains roughly 20,000 clones; only one count was recorded for 85% of them. Roughly 3.8% of the sample goes to the ten largest clones.

The sequencing here drew on unsorted PBMCs, taken approximately 4 years after starting antiretroviral therapy. This receptor was obtained from a young man with HIV. In this chain, TRBV5-1 is recombined with TRBJ2-5; TRBD1 could be the D gene, as 5 bases match. The sequenced DNA: TGCGCCAGCAGCAACGCTAGGGGTAACAACCAAGAGACCCAGTACTTC. Translated, this gives CASSNARGNNQETQYF.